These 31 T cell receptor beta chains originate from one sample sequenced in a study of T cell responses to AZD1222 COVID-19 vaccine. The repertoire was sequenced with immunoSEQ multiplex PCR; TCRdb's copy has only in-frame clones and lacks some. Found here are 110,000 to 150,000 clones, about 93% of them singletons; the top ten hold more than 8.5%. Sequencing was performed on peripheral blood, taken on day 0 of AZD1222 vaccination. The source of these receptors is an adult in good health.

The chain joins TRBV4-2 to TRBJ1-5; D gene ambiguous. The CDR3 has 13 amino acids. Germline values: CDR1 LGHNA, CDR2 YNFKEQ. Between the trimmed V and J ends, which lost 0 bases and 3 bases, there was a span of 3 bases. The CDR3 is CASSQDVNQPQHF. DNA of the CDR3: TGTGCCAGCAGCCAAGACGTCAATCAGCCCCAGCATTTT.

This chain uses TRBV12-3 or TRBV12-4 with TRBJ1-1; 7 bases agree with TRBD1. V lost 6 bases, J lost 6 bases, and 7 bases stayed unmatched. The CDR3 extends over 13 amino acids. CDR3: CASRSRTGSEAFF. The CDR3 bases are TGTGCCAGCAGATCCCGGACAGGTTCTGAAGCTTTCTTT.

The J gene is TRBJ1-2, the V gene TRBV28; no reliable D call. CDR3 length: 12 residues. Germline V gene data show CDR1 as MDHEN and CDR2 as SYDVKM. V was trimmed by 5 bases and J by 8 bases, leaving 12 bases between them. Here the CDR3 DNA reads TGTGCCAGCAGTACCCCGACAAAAGGCTACACCTTC. Encoded protein: CASSTPTKGYTF.

The V and J genes are TRBV5-1 and TRBJ2-1; 10 nucleotides agree with TRBD1. CDR3 length equals 15 residues. V was pared by 0 bases and J by 9 bases, with 6 bases of the junction left unmatched. Germline assignment: CDR1 SGHRS and CDR2 YFSETQ. The CDR3 coding sequence is TGCGCCAGCAGCTTGGGACAGGGGGCGTCTGTTGAGCAGTTCTTC. Translated: CASSLGQGASVEQFF. The whole variable domain, remainder taken from reference TRBV5-1 and TRBJ2-1, is KAGVTQTPRYLIKTRGQQVTLSCSPISGHRSVSWYQQTPGQGLQFLFEYFSETQRNKGNFPGRFSGRQFSNSRSEMNVSTLELGDSALYLCASSLGQGASVEQFFGPGTRLTVL.

V is TRBV3-1 (or the pseudogene TRBV3-2) and J is TRBJ1-1; the D is unclear. The CDR3 spans 13 residues. Trimming cost V 7 bases and J 1 base, with 10 bases left between them. Germline V gives CDR1 LGHDT, CDR2 YNNKEL (reference sequence). The CDR3 region has the DNA TGTGCCAGCAAAGGTGACGAGAACACTGAAGCTTTCTTT. It yields the protein CASKGDENTEAFF.

The rearrangement links TRBV19 to TRBJ1-5, with unresolved D. The CDR3 sequence is 15 residues long. The ends were cut back, 3 bases at V and 1 base at J, with 10 bases in the middle. Germline CDR1 and CDR2: LNHDA and SQIVND (reference sequence). In DNA, the CDR3 is TGTGCCAGTAGTATGGCGTCCCGGAGCAATCAGCCCCAGCATTTT. This sequence encodes CASSMASRSNQPQHF.

The CDR3 spells CASSQTGTQSSYEQYF. In DNA, the CDR3 is TGCGCCAGCAGCCAAACCGGTACCCAGAGCTCCTACGAGCAGTACTTC. V and J are TRBV4-1 and TRBJ2-7; no clear D. Germline V gives CDR1 MGHRA, CDR2 YSYEKL. Trimming cost V 2 bases and J 0 bases, with 14 bases left between them. CDR3 length equals 16 residues.

J is TRBJ1-2 and V is TRBV10-3; D is undetermined. In germline, CDR1 is ENHRY, CDR2 SYGVKD. The CDR3 spans 12 residues. V was cut by 0 bases and J by 8 bases, with 7 bases left in between. The CDR3 bases are TGTGCCATCAGTGAGTCAACGTACGGCTACACCTTC. This codes for CAISESTYGYTF.

The V and J genes are TRBV6-5 and TRBJ1-3; no reliable D call. The CDR3 totals 15 residues. From germline, CDR1 is MNHEY and CDR2 SVGAGI. V was shortened by 6 bases and J by 0 bases, with 12 bases between the two germline ends. The CDR3 loop is CASSLVGSSGNTIYF. The CDR3 nucleotides are TGTGCCAGCAGCCTTGTCGGAAGCTCTGGAAACACCATATATTTT.

This chain joins TRBV5-1 and TRBJ2-2, with D unresolved. Germline V gives CDR1 SGHRS, CDR2 YFSETQ. CDR3 length: 15 amino acids. Trimming pared 0 bases from V and 6 bases from J, leaving 12 bases between. CDR3 amino acids: CASSLGRHGSGELFF. The DNA for the CDR3 is TGCGCCAGCAGCTTGGGCCGACATGGGTCCGGGGAGCTGTTTTTT.

The chain couples TRBV20-1 to TRBJ1-5, with D unresolved. This CDR3 has 11 residues. Trimming pared 1 base from V and 6 bases from J, leaving 4 bases between. CDR1 is DFQATT and CDR2 is SNEGSKA in the germline V gene (reference sequence). The CDR3 loop is CSARVGQPQHF. Here the CDR3 DNA reads TGCAGTGCTAGAGTTGGTCAGCCCCAGCATTTT.

V and J are TRBV18 and TRBJ1-6; TRBD1 matches at 7 bases. The CDR3 extends over 16 amino acids. V trimming: 4 bases; J trimming: 7 bases; junction bases outside the gene matches: 10. CDR1 is KGHSH and CDR2 is LQKENI in the germline V gene. CDR3 loop: CASSLGPGTENSPLHF. The CDR3, as DNA: TGTGCCAGCTCACTCGGGCCCGGGACAGAAAATTCACCCCTCCACTTT.

The chain employs TRBV12-3 or TRBV12-4 and TRBJ1-5; D is possibly TRBD1 (6 bases). Trimming pared 1 base from V and 5 bases from J, leaving 6 bases between. This CDR3 is 13 amino acids long. CDR3 amino acids: CASSLGGHQPQHF. As DNA, the CDR3 is TGTGCCAGCAGTTTAGGGGGGCATCAGCCCCAGCATTTT.

The gene calls are TRBV12-5 and TRBJ1-2; 12 bases are a match to TRBD1. Germline CDR1 and CDR2: LGHNT and FRNRAP. This CDR3 has 18 amino acids. Trimming took 0 bases from V and 0 from J; bases not matched to a gene: 5. The CDR3 DNA is TGTGCTAGTGGTTTGGTAATTGGGACAGGGGGCTCTAACTATGGCTACACCTTC. This codes for CASGLVIGTGGSNYGYTF.

The chain links TRBV6-5 to TRBJ2-5; 10 bases line up with TRBD2. The junction had 4 bases not matched to a gene; V was cut back by 6 bases and J by 0 bases. The germline CDR1 and CDR2 sequences are MNHEY and SVGAGI. The CDR3 runs to 15 residues. CDR3 DNA: TGTGCCAGCAGCCGTAGCGGGGGGAACCAAGAGACCCAGTACTTC. This encodes CASSRSGGNQETQYF.

V and J are TRBV4-1 and TRBJ1-6, with no clear D. V was clipped by 3 bases and J by 5 bases, with 17 bases between them. Germline V gene data show CDR1 as MGHRA and CDR2 as YSYEKL. CDR3 length equals 17 residues. The CDR3 coding sequence is TGCGCCAGCAGCCACACACAGTTTAGGCGGAATAATTCACCCCTCCACTTT. This sequence encodes CASSHTQFRRNNSPLHF.

The chain couples TRBV4-3 to TRBJ1-1; a possible D gene is TRBD1 (5 bases). Per germline, CDR1 LGHNA and CDR2 YSLEER. The CDR3 has 17 amino acids. V was shortened by 0 bases and J by 8 bases, with 22 bases between the two germline ends. The CDR3 DNA reads TGCGCCAGCAGCCAAGAAAGGGGTGCGAGGCCTAGAGGGGAAGCTTTCTTT. Its translation is CASSQERGARPRGEAFF.

The chain joins TRBV3-1 (or the pseudogene TRBV3-2) to TRBJ2-5; tentative D call: TRBD2 (5 bases). Trimming took 0 bases from V and 4 from J, leaving 12 bases between them. The CDR3 is made up of 15 amino acids. The germline V gene has CDR1 LGHDT and CDR2 YNNKEL (reference sequence). The CDR3 DNA is TGTGCCAGCAGCCAAGATCAGACGAGCGGAGAGACCCAGTACTTC. Encoded protein: CASSQDQTSGETQYF.

The chain recombines TRBV4-1 with TRBJ2-7; D gene uncertain. Germline lookup yields CDR1 MGHRA and CDR2 YSYEKL. The length of the CDR3 is 13 residues. Trimming took off 0 bases at V and 3 bases at J, with 6 bases between the two ends. CDR3 loop: CASSQEASYEQYF. The CDR3 nucleotides are TGCGCCAGCAGCCAAGAGGCCAGCTACGAGCAGTACTTC.

The J gene is TRBJ1-2, the V gene TRBV28; 8 bases map to TRBD1. V shed 7 bases, J shed 3 bases, and the junction held 4 bases outside the gene matches. The CDR3 loop spans 13 amino acids. The V gene's germline CDR1 is MDHEN and CDR2 SYDVKM. The CDR3 is CASTLTGDYGYTF. The CDR3 DNA follows: TGTGCCAGCACCTTGACAGGGGACTATGGCTACACCTTC.

V usage is TRBV7-2 and J usage is TRBJ2-1, with 10 positions matching TRBD2. The V segment lost 2 bases and the J segment 13 bases; nucleotides outside the gene matches: 8. CDR3 length: 14 amino acids. Germline loops: CDR1 SGHTA, CDR2 FQGNSA. This CDR3 is CASSLTASGGLQFF. The CDR3 bases are TGTGCCAGCAGCTTAACGGCTAGCGGGGGCCTCCAGTTCTTC.

This rearrangement joins TRBV7-8 to TRBJ1-1; the D is unclear. The CDR3 consists of 15 residues. Germline lookup yields CDR1 SGHVS and CDR2 FQNEAQ. Between the trimmed V and J ends, which lost 1 base and 1 base, there was a span of 10 bases. This CDR3 reads CASSLGGRTNTEAFF. CDR3 DNA sequence: TGTGCCAGCAGCTTAGGTGGCAGGACGAACACTGAAGCTTTCTTT.

This clone was recorded only once. This chain uses TRBV7-2 with TRBJ1-4; TRBD1 matches at 9 bases. Germline V lookup: CDR1 SGHTA, CDR2 FQGNSA. The CDR3 is 15 amino acids. V shed 4 bases and J 3 bases; nucleotides not matched to a gene: 3. CDR3 DNA sequence: TGTGCCAGCAGCTCGAGACAGGGGGCTAATGAAAAACTGTTTTTT. Translating gives CASSSRQGANEKLFF.

The genes are TRBV27 and TRBJ2-1; no firm D call. Germline lookup yields CDR1 MNHEY and CDR2 SMNVEV (reference sequence). The CDR3 contains 12 residues. V was shortened by 6 bases and J by 6 bases, with 9 bases between the two germline ends. The CDR3 protein is CASSSQTNEQFF. Here the CDR3 DNA reads TGTGCCAGCAGCTCTCAGACCAATGAGCAGTTCTTC.

The chain uses TRBV5-6 and TRBJ1-5; TRBD1 aligns across 8 bases. Unmatched junction bases numbered 9, after V lost 4 bases and J lost 6 bases. CDR1 and CDR2 (germline): SGHDT, YYEEEE. This CDR3 has 15 residues. Here the CDR3 DNA reads TGTGCCAGCAGCCTCGCAGGGGGCCGGGGTCAGCCCCAGCATTTT. Translating gives CASSLAGGRGQPQHF.

The V gene is TRBV30, the J gene TRBJ2-5; either TRBD1 or TRBD2 may fit D (5 bases each). This CDR3 is built from 12 residues. Trimming stripped 7 bases from V and 3 bases from J, with 12 bases between. Germline V gives CDR1 GTSNPN, CDR2 SVGIG (reference sequence). This CDR3 reads CAFLGVEETQYF. The CDR3 bases are TGTGCCTTTCTGGGGGTAGAAGAGACCCAGTACTTC.

The chain combines TRBV7-9 with TRBJ2-7, with 9 bases lining up with TRBD1. J gave up 4 bases and V 2 bases, and 6 bases lay outside the gene matches. Germline CDR1 and CDR2: SEHNR and FQNEAQ (reference sequence). This CDR3 region has 15 residues. The CDR3 is CASSLLRQGEYEQYF. The CDR3 DNA reads as TGTGCCAGCAGCTTATTGCGACAGGGGGAATACGAGCAGTACTTC.

The rearrangement uses TRBV6-2 or TRBV6-3 and TRBJ1-1; D is possibly TRBD1 (6 bases). This CDR3 contains 15 residues. V was trimmed by 2 bases and J by 2 bases, leaving 12 bases between them. Looked up from germline, CDR1 is MNHEY and CDR2 is SVGEGT. The CDR3 DNA is TGTGCCAGCAGTTACGGACTACAGGGAAACACTGAAGCTTTCTTT. It is translated as CASSYGLQGNTEAFF.

The chain is built from TRBV5-6 and TRBJ2-1; 7 bases are a match to TRBD2. CDR1 and CDR2 from the germline V gene are SGHDT and YYEEEE. The CDR3 sequence is 15 residues long. Losses at the gene ends were 4 bases for V and 4 bases for J; bases not matched to a gene: 8. CDR3 sequence (DNA): TGTGCCAGCAGCCTTCGACTAGCTAGTTACAATGAGCAGTTCTTC. Translated, it gives CASSLRLASYNEQFF.

J is TRBJ1-5 and V is TRBV19, with a possible D match to TRBD1 (6 bases). The V end was cut by 4 bases, the J end by 7 bases, with 11 bases between. This CDR3 comprises 13 residues. Germline V gene sequence: CDR1 LNHDA, CDR2 SQIVND (reference sequence). CDR3 DNA sequence: TGTGCCAGTAGTAGGCGGGGGCTGCAGCCCCAGCATTTT. This codes for CASSRRGLQPQHF.

The gene calls are TRBV12-3 or TRBV12-4 and TRBJ1-4, with no clear D. V was cut by 7 bases and J by 8 bases, with 14 bases left in between. CDR3 length: 13 residues. The CDR3 region is CASKGPEWEKLFF. DNA of the CDR3: TGTGCCAGCAAAGGGCCCGAATGGGAAAAACTGTTTTTT.